A single sample is the source of the 25 T cell receptor beta chains below, sequenced in a study of blood T cell repertoires in COVID-19. Measured with immunoSEQ multiplex PCR; TCRdb has only the in-frame clones, and not every one. The table has roughly 180,000 clones, about nine tenths seen once. The sample was PBMCs or T cells enriched from blood (not recorded which). The receptors shown here come from a woman aged 30 to 39 who had recovered from COVID-19.

The chain combines TRBV27 with TRBJ2-7; D might be TRBD1 (5 bases). The CDR3 length is 14 residues. V lost 7 bases and J 3 bases, leaving 16 bases between the germline ends. From germline, CDR1 is MNHEY and CDR2 SMNVEV (reference sequence). CDR3 DNA sequence: TGTGCCAGCACCCAGACAGAAGGGGACTACGAGCAGTACTTC. Translating it yields CASTQTEGDYEQYF.

Written as DNA, the CDR3 is TGTGCCAGCAGTTACTCGGTTCTTCGGGCTAATGAAAAACTGTTTTTT. Its translation is CASSYSVLRANEKLFF. This chain uses TRBV6-5 with TRBJ1-4; D call uncertain. Germline V gene data show CDR1 as MNHEY and CDR2 as SVGAGI. The CDR3 spans 16 residues. Trimming shortened V by 0 bases and J by 3 bases, and 11 bases separated the two germline ends.

V usage is TRBV13 and J usage is TRBJ1-1, with D maybe TRBD1 (6 bases). V lost 4 bases and J lost 11, with 17 bases in between. The germline V gene has CDR1 PRHDT and CDR2 FYEKMQ (reference sequence). The CDR3 covers 13 residues. This chain's CDR3 is CASSSNTGMVAFF. CDR3 in DNA: TGTGCCAGCAGCTCGAACACAGGGATGGTGGCTTTCTTT.

The chain is built from TRBV4-1 and TRBJ2-7, with TRBD1 identical over 9 bases. This CDR3 contains 13 residues. CDR1 is MGHRA, CDR2 YSYEKL, per germline. After removal of 3 bases from V and 5 bases from J, the junction contained 2 bases not matched to a gene. The CDR3 DNA sequence: TGCGCCAGCAGCCAGGGACAGGGCCACGAGCAGTACTTC. Amino acid sequence: CASSQGQGHEQYF.

The rearrangement joins TRBV7-9 to TRBJ2-3; D is undetermined. Germline CDR1 reads SEHNR; CDR2 reads FQNEAQ (reference sequence). The CDR3 extends over 13 amino acids. V was clipped by 5 bases and J by 5 bases, with 11 bases between them. The CDR3 DNA follows: TGTGCCAGCAGCCCCGGTCCCGTAGATACGCAGTATTTT. This encodes CASSPGPVDTQYF.

This chain joins TRBV12-3 or TRBV12-4 and TRBJ1-3; D call uncertain. The germline V and J ends were trimmed by 9 bases and 5 bases, with 14 bases remaining between them. This CDR3 is built from 13 residues. In DNA, the CDR3 is TGTGCCAGTACATACCGGACTCGAAACACCATATATTTT. Its translation is CASTYRTRNTIYF.

V and J are TRBV15 and TRBJ2-7, with a tentative D call TRBD1 (6 bases). This CDR3 is built from 16 residues. V was shortened by 0 bases and J by 4 bases, with 16 bases between the two germline ends. Germline V gene data show CDR1 as LNHNV and CDR2 as YYDKDF (reference sequence). CDR3 sequence: CATSRDKVTGPYEQYF. Written as DNA, the CDR3 is TGTGCCACCAGCAGAGATAAAGTGACAGGTCCGTACGAGCAGTACTTC.

The chain links TRBV27 to TRBJ2-5; 7 bases are shared with TRBD1. The CDR3 has 14 amino acids. Per the germline V gene, CDR1 is MNHEY and CDR2 is SMNVEV (reference sequence). V lost 4 bases, J lost 5 bases, and 7 bases stayed unmatched. Written as DNA, the CDR3 is TGTGCCAGCAGTTCCCAGGGGGTGGGGGAGACCCAGTACTTC. As protein: CASSSQGVGETQYF.

This chain uses TRBV9 with TRBJ2-1; D possibly corresponds to TRBD2 (7 bases). Germline V gene sequence: CDR1 SGDLS, CDR2 YYNGEE. This CDR3 spans 14 amino acids. V shed 4 bases and J shed 9 bases, with 17 bases lying between them. The CDR3 DNA reads TGTGCCAGCAGCCCCTCGGGGGGCCCGGGTGAGCAGTTCTTC. Translation: CASSPSGGPGEQFF.

The V gene is TRBV9, the J gene TRBJ2-2; 10 nucleotides agree with TRBD2. The CDR3 consists of 22 residues. After removal of 0 bases from V and 2 bases from J, the junction contained 19 bases not matched to a gene. CDR1 SGDLS and CDR2 YYNGEE come from the germline V gene. The CDR3 nucleotides read TGTGCCAGCAGCGTAGCTACTAGGGTGCTAGCGGGGGAGACCATAAACACCGGGGAGCTGTTTTTT. Translated, it gives CASSVATRVLAGETINTGELFF.

V is TRBV28 and J is TRBJ2-7; D may be TRBD1 (6 bases). V shed 7 bases and J shed 2 bases, with 18 bases lying between them. This CDR3 region has 15 residues. Germline assignment: CDR1 MDHEN and CDR2 SYDVKM. The CDR3 spells CASNSQGRPPYEQYF. DNA of the CDR3: TGTGCCAGCAACTCTCAGGGGCGGCCACCCTACGAGCAGTACTTC.

Regarding this clone: Other DNA sequences in the sample encode the same CDR3. V is TRBV30 and J is TRBJ2-7; D not resolved. The CDR3 covers 11 residues. Germline lookup yields CDR1 GTSNPN and CDR2 SVGIG (reference sequence). The germline V and J ends were trimmed by 3 bases and 1 base, with 4 bases remaining between them. In DNA form, the CDR3 reads TGTGCCTGGAGCCCATCCTACGAGCAGTACTTC. It specifies CAWSPSYEQYF.

This sequence joins TRBV4-1 and TRBJ2-7, with 9 bases fitting TRBD1. The CDR3 length is 15 residues. Germline V gene sequence: CDR1 MGHRA, CDR2 YSYEKL. V was clipped by 4 bases and J by 0 bases; unmatched bases: 4. The CDR3: CASSRGQGSSYEQYF. CDR3 in DNA: TGCGCCAGCAGCCGAGGACAGGGGTCCTCCTACGAGCAGTACTTC.

This chain uses TRBV30 with TRBJ1-5, with D unresolved. The germline gives CDR1 GTSNPN, CDR2 SVGIG (reference sequence). With 0 bases removed from V and 6 bases from J, the gap between germline ends came to 9 bases. This CDR3 has 13 residues. DNA for the CDR3: TGTGCCTGGAGTGTAGCGGGCCTTCAGCCCCAGCATTTT. Protein: CAWSVAGLQPQHF.

The chain uses TRBV3-1 (or the pseudogene TRBV3-2) and TRBJ1-2; D unresolved. Germline CDR1 reads LGHDT; CDR2 reads YNNKEL (reference sequence). The CDR3 consists of 17 residues. Between the trimmed V and J ends, which lost 1 base and 3 bases, there was a span of 18 bases. The CDR3 protein is CASSQVIARGKDYGYTF. DNA for the CDR3: TGTGCCAGCAGCCAAGTGATAGCGCGGGGAAAAGACTATGGCTACACCTTC.

The V and J genes are TRBV6-1 and TRBJ1-1, with D unclear. The V end lost 2 bases, the J end lost 3 bases, and 13 bases lay between the germline ends. CDR1 is MNHNS, CDR2 SASEGT, per germline. The CDR3 runs 15 residues. CDR3 in amino acids: CASSEPPGWDTEAFF. Here the CDR3 DNA reads TGTGCCAGCAGTGAACCCCCAGGTTGGGACACTGAAGCTTTCTTT.

The CDR3 region has the DNA TGTGCCAGCAGCCCAGGACAGGGCCGTGGCTACACCTTC. Its protein is CASSPGQGRGYTF. This chain joins TRBV6-5 and TRBJ1-2, with TRBD1 matching over 8 bases. The CDR3 is 13 amino acids. Germline V CDR1 and CDR2: MNHEY, SVGAGI. Trimming took 6 bases from V and 7 from J; bases not matched to a gene: 7.

V is TRBV4-3 and J is TRBJ2-5, with 9 bases aligning to TRBD2. J was trimmed by 1 base and V by 0 bases; bases with no gene match: 6. The CDR3 sequence is 17 residues long. Per germline, CDR1 LGHNA and CDR2 YSLEER. In DNA, the CDR3 is TGCGCCAGCAGCCAAGATATAGCGGGGGCCCTCCAAGAGACCCAGTACTTC. The encoded protein is CASSQDIAGALQETQYF.

On this clone: The sample holds other DNA sequences that translate to the same CDR3. This sequence joins TRBV11-3 and TRBJ1-2; TRBD1 might be the D (5 bases). Germline V gene sequence: CDR1 SGHNT, CDR2 YENEEA. This CDR3 comprises 13 residues. V was cut by 1 base and J by 2 bases, with 5 bases left in between. The CDR3 DNA is TGTGCCAGCAGCTTAGCAGGGAACTATGGCTACACCTTC. It specifies CASSLAGNYGYTF.

The CDR3: CASSVETSGYEQYF. CDR3 nucleotide sequence: TGTGCCAGCAGCGTAGAGACTAGCGGGTACGAGCAGTACTTC. The chain recombines TRBV9 with TRBJ2-7; 10 bases fit TRBD2. This CDR3 region has 14 residues. V trimming: 0 bases; J trimming: 4 bases; junction bases outside the gene matches: 1. Per germline, CDR1 SGDLS and CDR2 YYNGEE.

This chain connects TRBV24-1 to TRBJ2-3, with 12 bases fitting TRBD2. This CDR3 has 19 residues. Unmatched junction bases numbered 12, after V lost 4 bases and J lost 2 bases. Germline V gene data show CDR1 as KGHDR and CDR2 as SFDVKD. Here the CDR3 DNA reads TGTGCCACCAGTGACTCTAGCGGGAGGGCCGGGGCGACCACAGATACGCAGTATTTT. It codes for CATSDSSGRAGATTDTQYF.

This chain joins TRBV27 and TRBJ1-1, with D possibly being TRBD1 (6 bases). Germline CDR1 MNHEY, CDR2 SMNVEV (reference sequence). The CDR3 is made up of 13 amino acids. V was trimmed by 6 bases and J by 5 bases, leaving 13 bases between them. CDR3 amino acids: CASRRGGSTEAFF. The CDR3 nucleotides are TGTGCCAGCAGAAGGGGGGGCTCGACTGAAGCTTTCTTT.

This clone was counted a single time. V gene TRBV30 combines with J gene TRBJ2-2, with D possibly being TRBD1 (6 bases). The CDR3 is 18 residues long. Trimming removed 1 base at V and 1 base at J, with 19 bases between. Germline V gene lookup returns CDR1 GTSNPN and CDR2 SVGIG (reference sequence). DNA of the CDR3: TGTGCCTGGAGTGCCCCCCCTCAGTTACAGGGGAACACCGGGGAGCTGTTTTTT. Its translation: CAWSAPPQLQGNTGELFF.

The genes are TRBV24-1 and TRBJ2-3, with D tentatively TRBD2 (6 bases). The V gene's germline CDR1 is KGHDR and CDR2 SFDVKD. The CDR3 covers 14 residues. Trimming stripped 12 bases from V and 6 bases from J, with 21 bases between. This chain's CDR3 is CASSGGSRRDTQYF. The DNA of the CDR3 is TGTGCCTCATCCGGGGGTTCGAGGAGGGATACGCAGTATTTT.

V and J are TRBV4-1 and TRBJ2-3; D is possibly TRBD2 (5 bases). V lost 4 bases and J 4 bases, leaving 21 bases between the germline ends. This CDR3 is built from 17 residues. Germline CDR1 is MGHRA and CDR2 is YSYEKL. The CDR3 coding sequence is TGCGCCAGCAGCCTCCCCACTAGTTTTAGGTTATCAGATACGCAGTATTTT. Its protein product is CASSLPTSFRLSDTQYF.